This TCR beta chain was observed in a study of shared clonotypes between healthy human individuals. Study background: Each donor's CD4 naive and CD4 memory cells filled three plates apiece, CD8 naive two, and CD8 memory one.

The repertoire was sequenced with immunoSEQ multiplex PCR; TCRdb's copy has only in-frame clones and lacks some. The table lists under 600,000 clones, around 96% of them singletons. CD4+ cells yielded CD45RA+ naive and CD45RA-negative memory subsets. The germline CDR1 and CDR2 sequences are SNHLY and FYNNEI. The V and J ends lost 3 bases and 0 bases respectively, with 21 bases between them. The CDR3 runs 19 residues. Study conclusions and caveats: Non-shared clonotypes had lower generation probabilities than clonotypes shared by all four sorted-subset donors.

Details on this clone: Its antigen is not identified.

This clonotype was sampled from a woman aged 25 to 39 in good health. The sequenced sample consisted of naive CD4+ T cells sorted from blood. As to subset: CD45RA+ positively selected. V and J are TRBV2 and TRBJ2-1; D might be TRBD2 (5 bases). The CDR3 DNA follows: TGTGCCAGCAGTGAGGGCCCCTTTTGGCTAGCCAGCTCCTACAATGAGCAGTTCTTC. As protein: CASSEGPFWLASSYNEQFF. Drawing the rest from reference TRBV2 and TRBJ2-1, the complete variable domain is EPEVTQTPSHQVTQMGQEVILRCVPISNHLYFYWYRQILGQKVEFLVSFYNNEISEKSEIFDDQFSVERPDGSNFTLKIRSTKLEDSAMYFCASSEGPFWLASSYNEQFFGPGTRLTVL.